This T cell receptor (beta chain) was recovered during a study of regulatory T cells in long-lasting Graves disease. Arm-PCR of CDR3 regions and iRepertoire HTBI primers were used to build TCR beta libraries. Via MiXCR, TCRdb re-called the multiplex PCR reads, giving one row per CDR3 protein. Among a few hundred thousand distinct CDR3 sequences, 13% were seen once, and the ten largest hold roughly a tenth. This clonotype was counted at least ten times. V lost 6 bases and J lost 12, with 9 bases in between. CDR3 size: 10 residues. Time point described: newly diagnosed GD, antithyroid drugs for less than 3 months. With RNA extracted from PBMCs as input, the TCR library was made. These data are also associated with another study on T cells in Graves' hyperthyroidism and ophthalmopathy. That paper states: A patient was excluded if there was uncontrolled infection, other autoimmune disease, pregnancy or lactation.

Sequenced here: peripheral blood mononuclear cells (PBMCs), sampled at new diagnosis, from a patient treated with antithyroid drugs. V and J are TRBV12-3 or TRBV12-4 and TRBJ2-1; D unclear. This sequence originates from a young man with Graves disease. CDR3 DNA: TGTGCCAGCAGCTACCATGCGCAGTTCTTC. Protein product: CASSYHAQFF.